This T cell receptor beta chain was obtained from a study of T cell responses to AZD1222 COVID-19 vaccine. Study results and caveats: Researchers report vaccine-associated CD4 TCRs spanning spike, with dominance at 160-218 and 743-854. Repertoires were collected only later (after the peak T cell response had occurred). Reports say nearly half of spike-specific TCRs go after unmutated variant regions. Receipt of two AZD1222 doses was followed by a rise in Spike-specific TCR breadth and depth.

Produced via immunoSEQ multiplex PCR; TCRdb's table is partial and in-frame only. The sample shows more than 95,000 clones, about 88% of them seen only once. As for this clone: Its antigen is still unknown.

This CDR3 contains 15 residues. The source material was peripheral blood, sampled on day 0 of AZD1222 vaccination. The receptor was derived from an adult in good health. The chain couples TRBV12-1 to TRBJ1-1. TRBV12-1 constitutes a pseudogene. CDR3 in DNA: TGTGCCAGCAGCTTTAGGGGACGGGCGCCAAAAGAAGCTTTCTTT. This codes for CASSFRGRAPKEAFF.